These T cell receptor beta chains were read from a single sample in a study of T cell responses to AZD1222 COVID-19 vaccine. Profiled with immunoSEQ multiplex PCR; TCRdb holds only in-frame clones, not every one. The profile covers 60,000 to 100,000 clones, with about 92% appearing a single time and about 7.1% taken by the ten largest. This specimen consisted of peripheral blood, obtained on day 0 of MenACWY control vaccination. The receptors were gathered from an adult in good health. CDR3s include the opening cysteine and the closing phenylalanine or tryptophan. A D gene is named only where the DNA matches it firmly. Expanded clones get a size class; other rows say once, few or many, or leave the size out.

abundance	v_gene	d_gene	j_gene	CDR3aa	CDR3nt
NA	TRBV3-1/TRBV3-2	NA	TRBJ1-2	CASSPNQGSYGYTF	TGTGCCAGCAGCCCGAATCAGGGATCCTATGGCTACACCTTC
NA	TRBV7-3	TRBD1	TRBJ2-3	CASSTQGAGSTDTQYF	TGTGCCAGCAGCACGCAGGGGGCCGGGAGCACAGATACGCAGTATTTT
NA	TRBV7-3	TRBD2	TRBJ2-2	CASSLLGSAGGSTGELFF	TGTGCCAGCAGCTTATTGGGGTCAGCGGGGGGAAGCACCGGGGAGCTGTTTTTT
NA	TRBV5-4	NA	TRBJ1-3	CASSLEPAGNTIYF	TGTGCCAGCAGCTTGGAGCCAGCTGGAAACACCATATATTTT
once	TRBV7-9	NA	TRBJ1-6	CASSLLGEVSPLHF	TGTGCCAGCAGCTTACTGGGGGAGGTCTCACCCCTCCACTTT
NA	TRBV19	NA	TRBJ1-4	CASSSRGALTNEKLFF	TGTGCCAGTAGTTCAAGGGGGGCTTTAACTAATGAAAAACTGTTTTTT
NA	TRBV3-1/TRBV3-2	TRBD1	TRBJ1-1	CASSQDQQGVHTEAFF	TGTGCCAGCAGCCAAGACCAACAGGGGGTACACACTGAAGCTTTCTTT
NA	TRBV30	TRBD1	TRBJ2-7	CAWSGTGKSEQYF	TGTGCCTGGAGTGGGACAGGGAAGAGCGAGCAGTACTTC
NA	TRBV28	NA	TRBJ2-1	CATREAPGFEQFF	TGTGCCACAAGGGAGGCCCCGGGTTTTGAGCAGTTCTTC
NA	TRBV3-1/TRBV3-2	NA	TRBJ1-4	CASSHYEEEKLFF	TGTGCCAGCAGCCACTATGAAGAGGAAAAACTGTTTTTT
NA	TRBV20-1	NA	TRBJ2-1	CSASGGPLPYNEQFF	TGCAGTGCTAGTGGGGGACCGCTACCCTACAATGAGCAGTTCTTC
NA	TRBV7-9	NA	TRBJ2-7	CASSPIGYHEQYF	TGTGCCAGCAGCCCTATTGGGTACCACGAGCAGTACTTC
NA	TRBV19	NA	TRBJ1-2	CASSITTTAGYTF	TGTGCCAGTAGTATAACCACAACTGCGGGCTACACCTTC
NA	TRBV19	NA	TRBJ2-3	CASSIDPRSGVLTDTQYF	TGTGCCAGTAGTATAGATCCTCGCTCGGGCGTCCTCACAGATACGCAGTATTTT
NA	TRBV27	NA	TRBJ2-3	CASSSGGTDTQYF	TGTGCCAGCAGTTCTGGCGGCACAGATACGCAGTATTTT
once	TRBV25-1	TRBD2	TRBJ2-3	CASSATSGKGTDTQYF	TGTGCCAGCAGTGCGACTAGCGGGAAGGGGACAGATACGCAGTATTTT
NA	TRBV7-8	NA	TRBJ2-2	CASSLETANTGELFF	TGTGCCAGCAGCTTAGAAACAGCTAACACCGGGGAGCTGTTTTTT
once	TRBV7-9	TRBD1	TRBJ2-6	CASLGGTGDPGANVLTF	TGTGCCAGCTTAGGGGGGACAGGGGATCCTGGGGCCAACGTCCTGACTTTC
NA	TRBV12-3/TRBV12-4	NA	TRBJ1-1	CASSRGTGTEAFF	TGTGCCAGCAGTCGGGGGACGGGCACTGAAGCTTTCTTT
NA	TRBV27	NA	TRBJ1-5	CASSPRRTEPQHF	TGTGCCAGCAGTCCACGGAGGACGGAGCCCCAGCATTTT
NA	TRBV19	NA	TRBJ2-5	CASSILGEYQETQYF	TGTGCCAGTAGTATCCTTGGGGAGTACCAAGAGACCCAGTACTTC
NA	TRBV9	TRBD2	TRBJ2-1	CASSVGGTSGYNEQFF	TGTGCCAGCAGCGTAGGGGGGACTAGCGGGTACAATGAGCAGTTCTTC
NA	TRBV5-1	TRBD2	TRBJ2-1	CASSGRADNEQFF	TGCGCCAGCAGCGGGAGGGCCGACAATGAGCAGTTCTTC
NA	TRBV28	TRBD1	TRBJ2-1	CASSSDRDEQFF	TGTGCCAGCAGTTCGGACAGGGATGAGCAGTTCTTC
NA	TRBV27	TRBD1	TRBJ1-2	CASSSSTGGLYGYTF	TGTGCCAGCAGTTCCTCGACAGGGGGCCTCTATGGCTACACCTTC
NA	TRBV7-9	TRBD1	TRBJ2-3	CASSLQGRPDTQYF	TGTGCCAGCAGCCTACAGGGGCGTCCAGATACGCAGTATTTT
NA	TRBV28	NA	TRBJ2-5	CASSFYRITQGETQYF	TGTGCCAGCAGTTTTTATCGGATAACCCAGGGGGAGACCCAGTACTTC
few	TRBV27	TRBD1	TRBJ1-6	CASSGTATNSPLHF	TGTGCCAGCAGTGGGACAGCGACAAATTCACCCCTCCACTTT